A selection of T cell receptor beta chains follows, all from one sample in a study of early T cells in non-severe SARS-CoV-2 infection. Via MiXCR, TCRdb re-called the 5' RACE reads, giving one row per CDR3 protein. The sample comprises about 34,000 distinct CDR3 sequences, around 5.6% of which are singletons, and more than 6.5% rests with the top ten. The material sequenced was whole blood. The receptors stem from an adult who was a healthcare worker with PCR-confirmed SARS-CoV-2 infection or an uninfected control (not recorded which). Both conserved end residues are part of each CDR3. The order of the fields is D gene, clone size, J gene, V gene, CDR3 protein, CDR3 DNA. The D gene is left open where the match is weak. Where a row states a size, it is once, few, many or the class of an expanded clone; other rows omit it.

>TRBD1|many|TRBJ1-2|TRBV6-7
CASSYLAGQGGYTF
TGTGCCAGCAGTTATCTTGCGGGACAGGGTGGCTACACCTTC
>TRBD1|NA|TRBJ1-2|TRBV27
CASSLQGTGAYGYTF
TGTGCCAGCAGTTTACAGGGGACAGGAGCGTATGGCTACACCTTC
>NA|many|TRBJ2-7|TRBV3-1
CASSQVFYEQYF
TGTGCCAGCAGCCAAGTTTTCTACGAGCAGTACTTC
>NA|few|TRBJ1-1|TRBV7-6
CASSLTGTANTEAFF
TGTGCCAGCAGCTTAACAGGGACGGCGAACACTGAAGCTTTCTTT
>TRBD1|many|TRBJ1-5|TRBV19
CASRRSDRGNRSNQPQHF
TGTGCCAGTAGAAGAAGTGACAGGGGAAACAGAAGCAATCAGCCCCAGCATTTT
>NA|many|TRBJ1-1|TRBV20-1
CSAGRVNTEAFF
TGCAGTGCTGGTAGGGTGAACACTGAAGCTTTCTTT
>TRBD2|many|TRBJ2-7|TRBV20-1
CSAVTSGGTGEQYF
TGCAGTGCTGTTACTAGCGGGGGGACCGGAGAGCAGTACTTC
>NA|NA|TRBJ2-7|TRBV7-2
CASSLTLNREYEQYF
TGTGCCAGCAGCCTAACTTTAAACCGCGAGTACGAGCAGTACTTC
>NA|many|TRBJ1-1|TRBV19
CASSRAYTRNTEAFF
TGTGCCAGTAGTAGAGCTTATACACGGAACACTGAAGCTTTCTTT
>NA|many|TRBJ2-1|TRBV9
CASTLGGTEVYNEQFF
TGTGCCAGCACCCTGGGGGGGACAGAGGTTTACAATGAGCAGTTCTTC
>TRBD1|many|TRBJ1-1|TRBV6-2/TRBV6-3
CASRNDRGVSEAFF
TGTGCCAGCAGGAACGACAGGGGCGTCTCTGAAGCTTTCTTT
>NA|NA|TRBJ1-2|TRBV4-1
CASSQAGIFGYTF
TGCGCCAGCAGCCAAGCGGGAATTTTTGGCTACACCTTC
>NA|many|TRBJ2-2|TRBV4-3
CASSQDRSWNTGELFF
TGCGCCAGCAGCCAAGATAGATCCTGGAACACCGGGGAGCTGTTTTTT
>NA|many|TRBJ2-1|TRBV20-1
CSARTSLSYNEQFF
TGCAGTGCTCGAACTAGTCTTTCCTACAATGAGCAGTTCTTC
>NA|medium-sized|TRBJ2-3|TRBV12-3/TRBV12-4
CASSLGGLVRTDTQYF
TGTGCCAGCAGTTTAGGCGGACTGGTTCGCACAGATACGCAGTATTTT
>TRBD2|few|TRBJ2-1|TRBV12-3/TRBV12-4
CASSGGLAGLNEQFF
TGTGCCAGCAGCGGCGGACTAGCGGGTCTCAATGAGCAGTTCTTC
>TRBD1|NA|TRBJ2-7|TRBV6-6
CASSLPGQGYEQYF
TGTGCCAGCAGTCTCCCGGGACAGGGTTACGAGCAGTACTTC
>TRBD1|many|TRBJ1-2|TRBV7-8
CASSLGRGGGVNYGYTF
TGTGCCAGCAGCTTAGGTCGAGGAGGGGGCGTTAACTATGGCTACACCTTC
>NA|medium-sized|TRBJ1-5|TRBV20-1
CSARRDTNQPQHF
TGCAGTGCTAGGCGGGACACCAATCAGCCCCAGCATTTT
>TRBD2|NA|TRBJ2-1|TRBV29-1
CSVRTSGGGNEQFF
TGCAGCGTGAGGACTAGCGGGGGGGGAAATGAGCAGTTCTTC
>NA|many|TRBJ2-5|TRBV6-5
CASSYSTGRETQYF
TGTGCCAGCAGTTACTCGACAGGGAGGGAGACCCAGTACTTC
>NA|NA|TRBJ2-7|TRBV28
CASNSLQGVSAYEQYF
TGTGCCAGCAATTCCCTACAGGGCGTTTCGGCCTACGAGCAGTACTTC
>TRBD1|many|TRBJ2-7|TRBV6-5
CASSSRGGTGVNEQYF
TGTGCCAGCAGTTCCCGGGGTGGGACAGGGGTTAACGAGCAGTACTTC
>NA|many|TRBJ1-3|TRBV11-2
CASSRPSDTFSGNTIYF
TGTGCCAGCAGCCGACCCTCTGACACCTTCTCTGGAAACACCATATATTTT
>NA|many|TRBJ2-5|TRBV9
CASSVATTEETQYF
TGTGCCAGCAGCGTAGCTACGACCGAAGAGACCCAGTACTTC
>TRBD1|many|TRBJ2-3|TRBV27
CASSSTGVGADTQYF
TGTGCCAGCAGTTCGACAGGGGTAGGAGCAGATACGCAGTATTTT
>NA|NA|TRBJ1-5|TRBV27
CASSLSGQPQPQHF
TGTGCCAGCAGTTTATCGGGGCAGCCCCAGCCCCAGCATTTT
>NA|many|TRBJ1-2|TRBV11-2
CASSQRLNYGYTF
TGTGCCAGCAGCCAAAGGCTAAACTATGGCTACACCTTC
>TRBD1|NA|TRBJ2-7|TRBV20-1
CSAYQPGQGIDEQYF
TGCAGTGCATATCAACCGGGACAGGGGATTGACGAGCAGTACTTC
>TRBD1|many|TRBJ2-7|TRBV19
CASRPTGEYEQYF
TGTGCCAGTAGACCGACAGGGGAATACGAGCAGTACTTC
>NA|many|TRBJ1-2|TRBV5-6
CASSLYGQGAGYTF
TGTGCCAGCAGCTTGTACGGGCAGGGAGCCGGCTACACCTTC
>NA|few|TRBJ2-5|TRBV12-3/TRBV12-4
CASSKHRGPGGETQYF
TGTGCCAGCAGTAAACACCGGGGACCCGGAGGCGAGACCCAGTACTTC
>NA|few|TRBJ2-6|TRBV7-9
CASSEDTDGFGANVLTF
TGTGCCAGCAGCGAAGACACAGACGGTTTTGGGGCCAACGTCCTGACTTTC
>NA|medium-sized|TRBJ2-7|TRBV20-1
CSARVIGRTYEQYF
TGCAGTGCTAGAGTTATAGGGAGGACCTACGAGCAGTACTTC
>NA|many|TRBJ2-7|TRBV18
CASSQNVGEVEQYF
TGTGCCAGCTCGCAGAACGTGGGTGAGGTCGAGCAGTACTTC
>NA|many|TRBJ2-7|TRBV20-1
CSALDSATYEQYF
TGCAGTGCGCTGGACAGTGCAACCTACGAGCAGTACTTC
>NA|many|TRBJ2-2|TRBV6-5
CASSYSSTGELFF
TGTGCCAGCAGTTATAGTAGTACCGGGGAGCTGTTTTTT
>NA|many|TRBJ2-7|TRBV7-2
CASSSLGHYEQYF
TGTGCCAGCAGCTCACTAGGCCACTACGAGCAGTACTTC
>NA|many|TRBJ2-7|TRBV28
CASSLRVSYEQYF
TGTGCCAGCAGTTTACGGGTCTCCTACGAGCAGTACTTC
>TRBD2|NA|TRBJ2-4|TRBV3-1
CASSQGAGGLLLAKNIQYF
TGTGCCAGCAGCCAAGGAGCGGGGGGGCTGCTTTTGGCCAAAAACATTCAGTACTTC
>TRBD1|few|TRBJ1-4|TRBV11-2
CASTLRGAGGEKLFF
TGTGCCAGCACCCTTAGAGGGGCAGGGGGAGAAAAACTGTTTTTT
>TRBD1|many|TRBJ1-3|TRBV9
CASSVRDRASGNTIYF
TGTGCCAGCAGCGTAAGAGACAGGGCCTCCGGAAACACCATATATTTT